This T cell receptor beta chain was obtained from a study of PD-1 blockade in classical Hodgkin lymphoma (dated by TCRdb to 2018 to 2021). Background on the whole study: Nivolumab dosing was 3 mg/kg intravenously every 2 weeks, continuing until either disease progression or unacceptable toxicity. The study used TCR beta sequencing and CyTOF to define a peripheral blood immune signature of response to PD-1 blockade in classical Hodgkin lymphoma.

Beyond this particular receptor, the publication reports: By C4D1, a significant rise was seen in CD4+ TCR diversity but not in CD8+ TCR diversity (p=0.0027 vs p=0.16), and the rise was most apparent among complete responders (p=0.02). The study covered only a single clinical trial cohort, and the causes of the repertoire differences, possibly disease activity or prior therapy, were still not defined. Among trial patients, those achieving complete response had baseline diversity similar to that of newly diagnosed patients, while diversity was significantly lower in partial responders and progressors. Lower diversity was observed in patients in whom nivolumab was started less than 1 year after ASCT, and these patients were excluded from later analyses so that confounding by immune reconstitution would be avoided. Baseline TCR diversity was reported to be lower in newly diagnosed patients than in healthy donors and to be lower still in relapsed/refractory patients.

A note on this clone: Its antigen has not been determined. Base quality data are lacking; no much larger clone is found one base away.

This sample's time point label indicates: cycle 4 day 1 (C4D1), after 5 to 7 weeks of nivolumab. Relapse after autologous stem cell transplantation had occurred in all trial patients, and cohorts A, B and C were distinguished by prior brentuximab vedotin exposure. A Miltenyi CD4+ T cell isolation kit was used for magnetic negative selection to purify CD4+ T cells from thawed PBMCs. The trial cohort included 55 to 65 patients with relapsed/refractory classical Hodgkin lymphoma, and each patient had a best overall response of complete response, partial response or progressive disease. Single-agent nivolumab was administered to trial patients in the multi-cohort phase II CheckMate 205 trial. An independent review committee assessed best overall response by applying the 2007 International Working Group response criteria. Trial PBMCs were obtained immediately prior to nivolumab initiation (C1D1) and on therapy at cycle 2 day 1 and cycle 4 day 1. Peripheral blood was collected in 8 mL Vacutainer Cell Preparation Tubes, from which PBMCs were isolated by centrifugation and then cryopreserved. Purified CD4+ and CD8+ fractions were prepared only for cases where an additional PBMC sample was available. Magnetically labelled cells were removed on LS columns in a quadroMACS separator, and the flow-through was collected as the purified fraction.

Trimming removed 0 bases from V and 3 bases from J, leaving 6 bases between the germline ends. Via the germline V gene, CDR1 is SGHRS and CDR2 YFSETQ. The CDR3 sequence holds 13 residues, the cysteine and phenylalanine included. Just the 39-base CDR3 DNA is kept, in frame starting at base 1. The Qiagen DNeasy kit was used to extract genomic DNA both from unsorted PBMCs and from the negatively selected CD4+ and CD8+ fractions. TCR beta CDR3 regions were amplified by immunoSEQ multiplex PCR using primers annealing to V and J segments. A synthetic immune receptor repertoire was used to minimize amplification bias, and any remaining bias was removed computationally after sequencing. On the authors' methods: Custom Python scripts were used to quantify repertoire diversity as the Shannon entropy index. The unsorted, CD4+ and CD8+ repertoires were each analyzed separately, with the exception of combined analyses, where CD4+ and CD8+ sequences were merged in silico. A clone counted as expanded when the clone's frequency after treatment rose at least 2-fold relative to C1D1, and clones undetected at baseline were given a pseudocount of 0.5. Singleton clones were defined as clones with 0 or 1 copy at C1D1, and non-singleton clones were defined as clones with 2 or more copies. Clones expanded in unsorted samples were annotated as CD4+, CD8+ or unknown by matching protein sequences in sorted samples from the same patient. Wilcoxon tests on paired samples were used to test diversity changes from C1D1 to C4D1. TCRdb re-hosts the immuneACCESS table, in-frame sequences only. Its copies lack some clones; in the studies checked, an unresolved V gene accounts for under half of them, and the cause for the rest is not known. V and J calls and clone size follow that table, whereas D and trimming were derived from the DNA. The sample data list 29,000 or so clones, and 80% to 90% of these were observed just once. Of the sample, roughly 0.6% falls within the top ten clones.

The sequence came from a human donor with classical Hodgkin lymphoma. Sample: CD4+ T cells from blood, taken before the fourth cycle of nivolumab. The V and J segments used are TRBV5-1 and TRBJ1-1, with the D gene uncertain. The base sequence is TGCGCCAGCAGCTTGGTAGTGGACACTGAAGCTTTCTTT. Translation gives CASSLVVDTEAFF. Joined to the reference TRBV5-1 and TRBJ1-1 proteins, this CDR3 gives the full variable domain: KAGVTQTPRYLIKTRGQQVTLSCSPISGHRSVSWYQQTPGQGLQFLFEYFSETQRNKGNFPGRFSGRQFSNSRSEMNVSTLELGDSALYLCASSLVVDTEAFFGQGTRLTVV.